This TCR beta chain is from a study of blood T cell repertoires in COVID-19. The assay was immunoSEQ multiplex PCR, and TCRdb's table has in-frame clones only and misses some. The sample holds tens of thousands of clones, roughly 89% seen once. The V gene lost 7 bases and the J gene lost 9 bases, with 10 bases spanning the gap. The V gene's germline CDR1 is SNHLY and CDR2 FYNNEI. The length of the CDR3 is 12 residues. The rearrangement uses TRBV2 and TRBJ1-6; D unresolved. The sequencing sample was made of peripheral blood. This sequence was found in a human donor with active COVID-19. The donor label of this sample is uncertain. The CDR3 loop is CASTSSSSPLHF. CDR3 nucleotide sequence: TGTGCCAGCACTTCGAGTAGTTCACCCCTCCACTTT.